This T cell receptor beta chain was recorded in a study of blood T cell repertoires in COVID-19. Overall study context: The United States, Italy and Spain were the sources of the acute and convalescent COVID-19 samples.

Trimming removed 0 bases at V and 4 bases at J, with 18 bases between. The germline V gene has CDR1 SGHNT and CDR2 YENEEA. The CDR3 runs 17 residues. Authors' analysis steps: It was from reference gene primer amplification that nucleated cell counts were estimated. The protocol was immunoSEQ multiplex PCR, while the TCRdb copy is restricted to in-frame clones and leaves out a portion. That table is the source of V, J and clone size, and D and trimming were worked out from the DNA. There are hundreds of thousands of clones in the sample; around 91% occur only once, and less than 1.2% lies in the top ten. The study assigned cohorts using participant-reported clinical history. Two negative PCRs, clearance, or symptom resolution were required of recovered Cohort 3 donors.

The sequencing sample was made of PBMCs or T cells enriched from blood (not recorded which). The chain has TRBV11-3 and TRBJ1-1; D ambiguous. This sequence originates from a young man who had recovered from COVID-19. The CDR3 nucleotides are TGTGCCAGCAGCTTAGAGAGAGGAGGGCTGATGAGCACTGAAGCTTTCTTT. It codes for CASSLERGGLMSTEAFF.